This passage covers 24 T cell receptor beta chains from one sample sequenced in a study of CD8+ T cells in alopecia areata. Treatment indicated: oral pan-JAK inhibitor, 5-10 mg twice daily. Following extraction, RNA underwent reverse transcription to cDNA, which served as the sequencing template. Method: immunoSEQ multiplex PCR; TCRdb's copy keeps in-frame clones and lacks some. Here the sample spans 180,000 or so clones, around 49% being singletons. The input for sequencing was CD8+ T cells sorted from blood, taken at roughly week 52, from a patient treated with tofacitinib. All receptors come from a human donor with alopecia areata.

This CDR3 reads CASSQMGQGYGNTIYF. In DNA, the CDR3 is TGCGCCAGCAGCCAGATGGGACAGGGCTATGGAAACACCATATATTTT. This chain joins TRBV4-1 and TRBJ1-3; 9 bases are a match to TRBD1. J was trimmed by 3 bases and V by 3 bases; bases with no gene match: 6. This CDR3 is built from 16 residues. Germline V gene lookup returns CDR1 MGHRA and CDR2 YSYEKL.

This sequence joins TRBV7-6 and TRBJ2-7; D not resolved. Trimming stripped 0 bases from V and 2 bases from J, with 5 bases between. This CDR3 spans 13 amino acids. Germline V CDR1 and CDR2: SGHVS, FNYEAQ. CDR3 nucleotides: TGTGCCAGCAGCTTAGCCTCGACCTACGAGCAGTACTTC. As protein: CASSLASTYEQYF.

The gene calls are TRBV30 and TRBJ1-2, with D unclear. This CDR3 contains 12 residues. Germline CDR1 is GTSNPN and CDR2 is SVGIG (reference sequence). V lost 3 bases to trimming and J lost 4 bases, with 9 bases between them. As DNA, the CDR3 is TGTGCCTGGAGATGGAGTTCCTATGGCTACACCTTC. Amino acids: CAWRWSSYGYTF.

The V gene is TRBV30, the J gene TRBJ1-1; 11 nucleotides agree with TRBD1. CDR3 length equals 16 residues. The trim removed 8 bases at V and 5 bases at J, leaving 16 bases unmatched. Looked up from germline, CDR1 is GTSNPN and CDR2 is SVGIG (reference sequence). CDR3 bases: TGTGCCGGTTCGTGGACAGGGGGCGGACGAGCGACTGAAGCTTTCTTT. Translated: CAGSWTGGGRATEAFF.

The chain combines TRBV27 with TRBJ1-2; 11 bases align to TRBD1. Germline lookup yields CDR1 MNHEY and CDR2 SMNVEV (reference sequence). There are 15 residues in the CDR3. Trimming took 4 bases from V and 7 from J; bases not matched to a gene: 8. The CDR3 spells CASSSDRGQSGGYTF. The CDR3 nucleotides read TGTGCCAGCAGTTCGGACAGGGGGCAATCCGGTGGCTACACCTTC.

J is TRBJ2-6 and V is TRBV29-1; weak D call: TRBD1 (5 bases). The CDR3 has 13 residues. Trimming cost V 5 bases and J 4 bases, with 9 bases left between them. Germline CDR1 and CDR2: SQVTM and ANQGSEA. The CDR3 DNA reads as TGCAGCGTTATAGGGGCCGGGGCCAACGTCCTGACTTTC. It codes for CSVIGAGANVLTF.

Details on this clone: This sample also contains other DNA sequences that code for the same CDR3. This chain uses TRBV27 with TRBJ2-2; D might be TRBD1 (6 bases). The CDR3 contains 15 residues. The V gene lost 3 bases and the J gene lost 0 bases, with 8 bases spanning the gap. From germline, CDR1 is MNHEY and CDR2 SMNVEV (reference sequence). This CDR3 is CASSLRTANTGELFF. CDR3 nucleotide sequence: TGTGCCAGCAGTTTGCGGACAGCGAACACCGGGGAGCTGTTTTTT.

This clone was seen just once. The chain carries TRBV2 and TRBJ2-7, with 8 bases aligning to TRBD1. The CDR3 covers 13 residues. Germline V gene sequence: CDR1 SNHLY, CDR2 FYNNEI. V shed 11 bases and J 2 bases; nucleotides not matched to a gene: 8. The CDR3 DNA reads as TGTGCCGGGTCGGACAGGGAGACCTACGAGCAGTACTTC. Amino acids: CAGSDRETYEQYF.

This chain links TRBV7-2 with TRBJ2-7; TRBD1 matches 10 bases. Losses at the gene ends were 5 bases for V and 4 bases for J; bases not matched to a gene: 11. Germline V CDR1 and CDR2: SGHTA, FQGNSA. The CDR3 is 16 amino acids. CDR3 bases: TGTGCCAGCAGCCAAGAGGGGACAGGGGAAGGGTACGAGCAGTACTTC. Translating gives CASSQEGTGEGYEQYF.

The V and J genes are TRBV29-1 and TRBJ1-1; the match to TRBD1 covers 10 bases. The CDR3 consists of 14 residues. V shed 7 bases, J shed 5 bases, and the junction held 10 bases outside the gene matches. Germline CDR1 and CDR2: SQVTM and ANQGSEA. The CDR3 is CSAITDRGRTEAFF. The CDR3 bases are TGCAGCGCTATAACGGACAGGGGGAGGACTGAAGCTTTCTTT. The entire variable domain, with the rest obtained from reference TRBV29-1 and TRBJ1-1, is as follows: SAVISQKPSRDICQRGTSLTIQCQVDSQVTMMFWYRQQPGQSLTLIATANQGSEATYESGFVIDKFPISRPNLTFSTLTVSNMSPEDSSIYLCSAITDRGRTEAFFGQGTRLTVV.

This clone appeared a single time. The rearrangement joins TRBV30 to TRBJ1-1; D not certain. The length of the CDR3 is 10 residues. V lost 3 bases and J 10 bases, leaving 9 bases between the germline ends. Germline assignment: CDR1 GTSNPN and CDR2 SVGIG (reference sequence). The CDR3 protein is CAWRLARAFF. For the CDR3, the DNA is TGTGCCTGGAGGTTGGCACGAGCTTTCTTT. Variable domain in full (rest from reference TRBV30 and TRBJ1-1): SQTIHQWPATLVQPVGSPLSLECTVEGTSNPNLYWYRQAAGRGLQLLFYSVGIGQISSEVPQNLSASRPQDRQFILSSKKLLLSDSGFYLCAWRLARAFFGQGTRLTVV.

Only a few counts were recorded for this clone. This chain joins TRBV13 and TRBJ2-5; perhaps TRBD1 as D (5 bases). This CDR3 has 16 amino acids. Deletions cut 2 bases from V and 5 bases from J, with 18 bases between. Germline CDR1 is PRHDT and CDR2 is FYEKMQ (reference sequence). CDR3 in DNA: TGTGCCAGCAGCTTAAAGGGGATCAGAATCCGGGAGACCCAGTACTTC. Residues: CASSLKGIRIRETQYF.

The rearrangement links TRBV5-6 to TRBJ2-3; TRBD2 matches at 8 bases. The CDR3 is made up of 15 amino acids. Germline assignment: CDR1 SGHDT and CDR2 YYEEEE. V lost 4 bases to trimming and J lost 3 bases; unmatched junction nucleotides: 7. CDR3 region: CASSPAGAGTDTQYF. The DNA of the CDR3 is TGTGCCAGCAGCCCAGCGGGGGCCGGGACAGATACGCAGTATTTT.

This chain uses TRBV7-2 with TRBJ2-1; possibly TRBD1 or TRBD2 for D (7 bases each). Looked up from germline, CDR1 is SGHTA and CDR2 is FQGNSA. Deletions cut 5 bases from V and 5 bases from J, with 16 bases between. The CDR3 consists of 15 residues. The DNA of the CDR3 is TGTGCCAGCAGCCACGGGGGGACAGTTAACAATGAGCAGTTCTTC. Its protein product is CASSHGGTVNNEQFF.

This clone appeared a few times. This sequence joins TRBV6-5 and TRBJ2-1; D gene ambiguous. The CDR3 sequence is 12 residues long. Germline CDR1 reads MNHEY; CDR2 reads SVGAGI. The ends were cut back, 2 bases at V and 8 bases at J, with 7 bases in the middle. The CDR3 nucleotides read TGTGCCAGCAGTTACACCCTCGATGAGCAGTTCTTC. Encoded protein: CASSYTLDEQFF.

This clone was seen at least ten times. The chain employs TRBV6-4 and TRBJ2-1; the match to TRBD2 covers 7 bases. The CDR3 is 15 residues long. The trim removed 7 bases at V and 5 bases at J, leaving 11 bases unmatched. Germline CDR1 and CDR2: MRHNA and SNTAGT. Here the CDR3 reads CASTERAGTHNEQFF. The CDR3 bases are TGTGCCAGCACCGAGCGAGCGGGGACCCACAATGAGCAGTTCTTC.

CDR3 region: CSVADEAGEAFF. CDR3 coding DNA: TGCAGCGTTGCGGACGAAGCGGGTGAAGCTTTCTTT. The V call is TRBV29-1, the J call TRBJ1-1, with D hard to call. The germline V and J ends were trimmed by 4 bases and 7 bases, with 13 bases remaining between them. The CDR3 sequence is 12 residues long. Germline V gives CDR1 SQVTM, CDR2 ANQGSEA.

The V call is TRBV29-1, the J call TRBJ2-3; no firm D call. Germline CDR1 is SQVTM and CDR2 is ANQGSEA. This CDR3 region has 16 residues. Trimming removed 4 bases from V and 0 bases from J, with 17 bases in between. DNA for the CDR3: TGCAGCGTTGGCCGCTGGGCAGAAACTAGCACAGATACGCAGTATTTT. Its translation: CSVGRWAETSTDTQYF.

V and J are TRBV6-5 and TRBJ1-2; D is uncertain. Germline V lookup: CDR1 MNHEY, CDR2 SVGAGI. The germline V and J ends were trimmed by 2 bases and 0 bases, with 10 bases remaining between them. The CDR3 spans 15 residues. The CDR3 loop is CASSYVVGPNYGYTF. Here the CDR3 DNA reads TGTGCCAGCAGTTACGTGGTCGGGCCTAACTATGGCTACACCTTC.

The rearrangement joins TRBV7-9 to TRBJ2-1; 7 nucleotides line up with TRBD1. Germline V gene data show CDR1 as SEHNR and CDR2 as FQNEAQ (reference sequence). The CDR3 totals 12 residues. The trim removed 5 bases at V and 7 bases at J, leaving 2 bases unmatched. The CDR3 here is CASSQQGNEQFF. The CDR3 region has the DNA TGTGCCAGCAGCCAACAGGGGAATGAGCAGTTCTTC.

This clone was seen a single time. The V gene is TRBV7-2, the J gene TRBJ2-3; D unclear. This CDR3 contains 15 residues. V lost 5 bases and J 4 bases, leaving 16 bases between the germline ends. Germline assignment: CDR1 SGHTA and CDR2 FQGNSA. CDR3 coding DNA: TGTGCCAGCAGCCTCGGTCTCAGGATAGCAGATACGCAGTATTTT. Translating gives CASSLGLRIADTQYF.

The genes are TRBV7-2 and TRBJ2-7; 7 nucleotides line up with TRBD1. V was clipped by 5 bases and J by 2 bases; unmatched bases: 6. CDR3 size: 14 residues. Per the germline V gene, CDR1 is SGHTA and CDR2 is FQGNSA. The CDR3 reads CASSPRQGTYEQYF. In nucleotides, the CDR3 is TGTGCCAGCAGCCCACGACAGGGTACCTACGAGCAGTACTTC.

The chain combines TRBV6-6 with TRBJ1-6; no clear D gene. The CDR3 sequence is 15 residues long. Germline V gene data show CDR1 as MNHNY and CDR2 as SVGAGI (reference sequence). V was cut by 0 bases and J by 7 bases, with 10 bases left in between. Here the CDR3 reads CASSYSGQTNSPLHF. The CDR3 bases are TGTGCCAGCAGTTACTCTGGTCAGACGAATTCACCCCTCCACTTT.

This chain uses TRBV2 with TRBJ2-7; 8 positions agree with TRBD2. Trimming cost V 2 bases and J 2 bases; bases outside gene matches: 5. The CDR3 extends over 15 amino acids. Germline V gene data show CDR1 as SNHLY and CDR2 as FYNNEI. The CDR3 DNA reads TGTGCCAGCAGTGAAACAGCGGGGGAGACCTACGAGCAGTACTTC. This codes for CASSETAGETYEQYF. Combining the CDR3 with reference TRBV2 and TRBJ2-7 gives the whole variable domain EPEVTQTPSHQVTQMGQEVILRCVPISNHLYFYWYRQILGQKVEFLVSFYNNEISEKSEIFDDQFSVERPDGSNFTLKIRSTKLEDSAMYFCASSETAGETYEQYFGPGTRLTVT.